The 25 T cell receptor beta chains below were found in one sample sequenced in a study of blood T cell repertoires in COVID-19. Repertoires were generated with immunoSEQ multiplex PCR, while TCRdb's copy carries only in-frame clones and drops some. This sample has fewer than 200,000 clones, with over 65% found just once. The sequenced sample consisted of PBMCs or T cells enriched from blood (not recorded which). Source of these receptors: a woman aged 45-59 years who had recovered from COVID-19.

The rearrangement links TRBV6-6 to TRBJ1-5, with TRBD1 matching 7 bases. Germline V gene data show CDR1 as MNHNY and CDR2 as SVGAGI (reference sequence). The CDR3 consists of 14 residues. The V gene end was trimmed by 0 bases and the J gene end by 7 bases; junction bases not matched to a gene: 3. As DNA, the CDR3 is TGTGCCAGCAGTTACTCGTCAGGGGGACAGCCCCAGCATTTT. It yields the protein CASSYSSGGQPQHF.

This chain uses TRBV7-6 with TRBJ2-3, with D possibly matching TRBD1 (6 bases). V was clipped by 3 bases and J by 0 bases, with 10 bases between them. The CDR3 contains 15 residues. The germline gives CDR1 SGHVS, CDR2 FNYEAQ. In DNA, the CDR3 is TGTGCCAGCAGCTTGAATCAGGGGAGCACAGATACGCAGTATTTT. Its protein product is CASSLNQGSTDTQYF.

This clone was seen a handful of times. Other DNA sequences in the same sample also yield this CDR3. The J gene is TRBJ2-5, the V gene TRBV12-3 or TRBV12-4; D is ambiguous. V lost 6 bases and J lost 4, with 6 bases in between. The CDR3 consists of 11 residues. The CDR3 region is CASSPRETQYF. Here the CDR3 DNA reads TGTGCCAGCAGCCCCCGAGAGACCCAGTACTTC.

This sequence joins TRBV10-1 and TRBJ2-1; D perhaps matches TRBD2 (5 bases). The CDR3 runs to 14 residues. The germline V and J ends were trimmed by 2 bases and 7 bases, with 12 bases remaining between them. Germline CDR1 WNHNN, CDR2 SYGVQD (reference sequence). Here the CDR3 DNA reads TGCGCCAGCAGTGAGACTTTTCGGGGAAATGAGCAGTTCTTC. Encoded protein: CASSETFRGNEQFF.

The chain couples TRBV10-3 to TRBJ2-2; 9 nucleotides agree with TRBD1. V lost 6 bases, J lost 10 bases, and 6 bases stayed unmatched. Germline values: CDR1 ENHRY, CDR2 SYGVKD. The CDR3 covers 13 residues. The CDR3 DNA follows: TGTGCCATCAGGGACAGGGGATATGAGGAGCTGTTTTTT. The encoded protein is CAIRDRGYEELFF.

Points on this clone: A much bigger clone sits one base away, suggesting this may be a read error. The gene calls are TRBV11-3 and TRBJ1-2; the match to TRBD1 covers 9 bases. The V and J ends lost 1 base and 8 bases, in that order; junction bases with no gene match: 2. The CDR3 has 13 residues. Per germline, CDR1 SGHNT and CDR2 YENEEA. In nucleotides, the CDR3 is TGTGCCAGCAGCTTAGGGACAGGGGACGGCTACACCTTC. It specifies CASSLGTGDGYTF.

Here the CDR3 reads CASSSAVSSYNEQFF. As DNA, the CDR3 is TGCGCCAGCAGCTCGGCGGTAAGCTCCTACAATGAGCAGTTCTTC. This chain connects TRBV5-1 to TRBJ2-1; D is ambiguous. Germline V gene lookup returns CDR1 SGHRS and CDR2 YFSETQ. The CDR3 runs 15 residues. V lost 3 bases and J lost 0, with 10 bases in between.

This chain's CDR3 is CASSLREGRGNQPQHF. CDR3 nucleotide sequence: TGTGCCAGTAGCCTTCGCGAGGGAAGGGGCAATCAGCCCCAGCATTTT. The chain employs TRBV19 and TRBJ1-5; D is ambiguous. Germline CDR1 reads LNHDA; CDR2 reads SQIVND (reference sequence). V shed 6 bases and J shed 2 bases, with 17 bases lying between them. The CDR3 is 16 residues long.

V is TRBV7-9 and J is TRBJ2-5; 10 positions match TRBD2. This CDR3 is 17 amino acids long. CDR1 is SEHNR, CDR2 FQNEAQ, per germline (reference sequence). The junction had 13 bases not matched to a gene; V was cut back by 8 bases and J by 1 base. The CDR3 sequence: CASFDQGSGGVQETQYF. In DNA, the CDR3 is TGTGCCAGCTTCGACCAAGGCAGCGGGGGGGTCCAAGAGACCCAGTACTTC.

This clone was observed a few times. This specimen includes other DNA sequences encoding the same CDR3. The chain couples TRBV28 to TRBJ1-2; TRBD1 is a possible D gene (6 bases). CDR3 length equals 14 residues. Per germline, CDR1 MDHEN and CDR2 SYDVKM. Trimming left V 3 bases short and J 2 bases short, with 10 bases between. CDR3 sequence reads: CASSLPGANYGYTF. Written as DNA, the CDR3 is TGTGCCAGCAGTTTGCCAGGGGCCAACTATGGCTACACCTTC.

This clone is a singleton in its sample. The rearrangement uses TRBV11-3 and TRBJ1-1; D remains unclear. The CDR3 has 14 residues. The V and J ends lost 1 base and 4 bases respectively, with 10 bases between them. The germline gives CDR1 SGHNT, CDR2 YENEEA. This CDR3 reads CASSLAPGGTEAFF. The CDR3 DNA is TGTGCCAGCAGCTTAGCCCCGGGTGGCACTGAAGCTTTCTTT. Full variable domain (remainder filled in from reference TRBV11-3 and TRBJ1-1): EAGVVQSPRYKIIEKKQPVAFWCNPISGHNTLYWYLQNLGQGPELLIRYENEEAVDDSQLPKDRFSAERLKGVDSTLKIQPAELGDSAVYLCASSLAPGGTEAFFGQGTRLTVV.

This clone was seen more than once but under ten times. The V gene is TRBV7-2, the J gene TRBJ1-1; D gene ambiguous. The CDR3 contains 14 residues. V dropped 2 bases and J dropped 6 bases, with 13 bases sitting between them. Per germline, CDR1 SGHTA and CDR2 FQGNSA. The CDR3 region is CASSLFLTIPEAFF. As DNA, the CDR3 is TGTGCCAGCAGCTTATTTCTAACCATCCCTGAAGCTTTCTTT.

J is TRBJ2-1 and V is TRBV9, with D possibly TRBD1 on 6 matching bases. The CDR3 is 16 residues long. Germline V gene data show CDR1 as SGDLS and CDR2 as YYNGEE. V lost 3 bases and J lost 5, with 18 bases in between. The CDR3 spells CASSAWRTENNNEQFF. In DNA, the CDR3 is TGTGCCAGCAGCGCCTGGAGGACAGAGAATAACAATGAGCAGTTCTTC.

The chain recombines TRBV5-4 with TRBJ1-2; possible D gene TRBD1, 6 bases. The length of the CDR3 is 14 residues. CDR1 SGHNT and CDR2 YYREEE come from the germline V gene (reference sequence). Trimming removed 4 bases at V and 4 bases at J, with 14 bases between. CDR3: CASSPEGGLYGYTF. CDR3 DNA sequence: TGTGCCAGCAGCCCGGAGGGGGGGCTCTATGGCTACACCTTC.

The rearrangement links TRBV11-2 to TRBJ2-6, with TRBD1 matching 7 bases. Germline CDR1 SGHAT, CDR2 FQNNGV. This CDR3 region has 19 residues. J gave up 0 bases and V 5 bases, and 13 bases lay outside the gene matches. CDR3 amino acids: CASSQGQLITRSGANVLTF. In DNA, the CDR3 is TGTGCCAGCAGCCAGGGACAGTTGATTACTCGCTCTGGGGCCAACGTCCTGACTTTC.

The chain couples TRBV9 to TRBJ1-2; no firm D call. The length of the CDR3 is 11 residues. Germline-derived CDR1 and CDR2 are SGDLS and YYNGEE. Between the trimmed V and J ends, which lost 3 bases and 4 bases, there was a span of 4 bases. CDR3 nucleotide sequence: TGTGCCAGCAGCGCCATCTATGGCTACACCTTC. Its protein product is CASSAIYGYTF.

The rearrangement uses TRBV7-9 and TRBJ1-4, with D tentatively TRBD1 (6 bases). The CDR3 extends over 15 amino acids. Per the germline V gene, CDR1 is SEHNR and CDR2 is FQNEAQ (reference sequence). Trimming shortened V by 5 bases and J by 2 bases, and 12 bases separated the two germline ends. CDR3 sequence (DNA): TGTGCCAGCAGCGGGGGCCAGGGCACTAATGAAAAACTGTTTTTT. This translates into CASSGGQGTNEKLFF.

This chain links TRBV7-2 with TRBJ1-1; TRBD1 matches at 8 bases. The CDR3 is 15 amino acids. Trimming at V came to 5 bases and at J to 5 bases, leaving 10 bases not matched to a gene. Germline CDR1 reads SGHTA; CDR2 reads FQGNSA. Here the CDR3 reads CASSPTTGVGTEAFF. CDR3 DNA sequence: TGTGCCAGCAGCCCGACGACAGGGGTAGGGACTGAAGCTTTCTTT.

The V call is TRBV6-5, the J call TRBJ1-2; 7 nucleotides align to TRBD1. The junction had 6 bases not matched to a gene; V was cut back by 6 bases and J by 5 bases. Germline loops: CDR1 MNHEY, CDR2 SVGAGI. CDR3 length: 13 residues. The CDR3 region has the DNA TGTGCCAGCAGCTTACAGGGGTATTATGGCTACACCTTC. Protein sequence: CASSLQGYYGYTF.

The rearrangement uses TRBV6-5 and TRBJ1-1; 7 bases fit TRBD1. J was trimmed by 2 bases and V by 5 bases; bases with no gene match: 8. This CDR3 has 15 residues. The germline V gene has CDR1 MNHEY and CDR2 SVGAGI. The chain's CDR3 is CASSPDRADNTEAFF. As DNA, the CDR3 is TGTGCCAGCAGTCCCGACAGGGCCGATAACACTGAAGCTTTCTTT.

The chain uses TRBV7-9 and TRBJ1-4; perhaps TRBD1 as D (6 bases). The CDR3 consists of 13 residues. The germline V and J ends were trimmed by 3 bases and 8 bases, with 10 bases remaining between them. Germline V gene lookup returns CDR1 SEHNR and CDR2 FQNEAQ (reference sequence). The CDR3 protein is CASSLGGQEKLFF. CDR3 in DNA: TGTGCCAGCAGCTTGGGGGGGCAGGAAAAACTGTTTTTT.

This clone has just a few counts. As DNA, the CDR3 is TGTGCCAGCAGCTTACAGACTAACTATGGCTACACCTTC. As protein: CASSLQTNYGYTF. This sequence joins TRBV7-2 and TRBJ1-2, with D hard to call. The germline V and J ends were trimmed by 2 bases and 0 bases, with 4 bases remaining between them. There are 13 residues in the CDR3. CDR1 is SGHTA, CDR2 FQGNSA, per germline. Complete variable domain (other parts from reference TRBV7-2 and TRBJ1-2): GAGVSQSPSNKVTEKGKDVELRCDPISGHTALYWYRQSLGQGLEFLIYFQGNSAPDKSGLPSDRFSAERTGGSVSTLTIQRTQQEDSAVYLCASSLQTNYGYTFGSGTRLTVV.

This rearrangement joins TRBV19 to TRBJ2-6, with D hard to call. V lost 3 bases to trimming and J lost 0 bases, with 3 bases between them. Germline-derived CDR1 and CDR2 are LNHDA and SQIVND (reference sequence). This CDR3 contains 14 residues. Here the CDR3 reads CASSIHSGANVLTF. The CDR3, as DNA: TGTGCCAGTAGTATCCACTCTGGGGCCAACGTCCTGACTTTC.

The chain combines TRBV3-1 (or the pseudogene TRBV3-2) with TRBJ1-2; D gene uncertain. The CDR3 is made up of 14 amino acids. V was pared by 0 bases and J by 8 bases, with 13 bases between. Per germline, CDR1 LGHDT and CDR2 YNNKEL (reference sequence). CDR3 coding DNA: TGTGCCAGCAGCCAAGATATGGCGGGGAGAGGCTACACCTTC. The encoded protein is CASSQDMAGRGYTF.

This chain joins TRBV21-1 and TRBJ2-2; the tabulated D call, TRBD2, remains unverified against the DNA. TRBV21-1 is noted as a pseudogene. The length of the CDR3 is 17 residues. The CDR3: CASSTSPSGGVTGELFF. In DNA, the CDR3 is TGTGCCAGCAGCACTTCGCCCAGCGGTGGGGTCACCGGGGAGCTGTTTTTT.